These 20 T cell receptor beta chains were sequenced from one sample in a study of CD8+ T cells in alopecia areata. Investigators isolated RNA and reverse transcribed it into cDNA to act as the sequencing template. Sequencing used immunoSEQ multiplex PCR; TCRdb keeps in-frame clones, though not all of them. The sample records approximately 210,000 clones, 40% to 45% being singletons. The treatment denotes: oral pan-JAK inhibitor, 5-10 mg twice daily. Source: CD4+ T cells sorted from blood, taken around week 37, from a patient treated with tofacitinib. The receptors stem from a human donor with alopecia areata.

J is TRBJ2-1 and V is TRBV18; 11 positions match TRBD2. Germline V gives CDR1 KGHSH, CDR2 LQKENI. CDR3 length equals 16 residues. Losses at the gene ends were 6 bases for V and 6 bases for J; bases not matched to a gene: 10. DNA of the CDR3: TGTGCCAGCTCCCCCACCTTGGGACTAGCGGCCAATGAGCAGTTCTTC. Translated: CASSPTLGLAANEQFF.

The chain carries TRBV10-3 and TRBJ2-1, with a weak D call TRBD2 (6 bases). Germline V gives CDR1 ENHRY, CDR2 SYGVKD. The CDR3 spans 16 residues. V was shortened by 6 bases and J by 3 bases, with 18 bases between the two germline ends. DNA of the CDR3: TGTGCCATCAGACAGGAGGGGATGGGACTCTACAATGAGCAGTTCTTC. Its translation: CAIRQEGMGLYNEQFF.

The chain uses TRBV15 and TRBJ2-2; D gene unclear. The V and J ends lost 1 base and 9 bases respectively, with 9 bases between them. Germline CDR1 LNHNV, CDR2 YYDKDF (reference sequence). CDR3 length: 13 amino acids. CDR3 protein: CATSRVGSRELFF. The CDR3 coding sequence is TGTGCCACCAGCAGAGTGGGAAGCCGGGAGCTGTTTTTT.

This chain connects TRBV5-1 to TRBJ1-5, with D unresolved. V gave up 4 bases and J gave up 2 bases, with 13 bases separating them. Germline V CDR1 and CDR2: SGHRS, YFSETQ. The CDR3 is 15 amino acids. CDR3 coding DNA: TGCGCCAGCAGCACGGGCCTTGGAGGCAATCAGCCCCAGCATTTT. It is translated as CASSTGLGGNQPQHF.

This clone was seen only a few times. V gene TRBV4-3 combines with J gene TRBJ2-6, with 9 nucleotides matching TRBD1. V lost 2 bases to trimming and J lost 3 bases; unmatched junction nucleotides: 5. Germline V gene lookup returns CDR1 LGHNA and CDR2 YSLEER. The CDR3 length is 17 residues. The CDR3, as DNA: TGCGCCAGCAGCCAATTACACAGGGGGCGTGGGGCCAACGTCCTGACTTTC. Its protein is CASSQLHRGRGANVLTF.

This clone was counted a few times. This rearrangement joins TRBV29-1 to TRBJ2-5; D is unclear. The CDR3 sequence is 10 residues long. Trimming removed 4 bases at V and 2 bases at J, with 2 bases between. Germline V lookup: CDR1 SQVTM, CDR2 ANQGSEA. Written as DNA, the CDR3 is TGCAGCGTTGGACAAGAGACCCAGTACTTC. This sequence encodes CSVGQETQYF. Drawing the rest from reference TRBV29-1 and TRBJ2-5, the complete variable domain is SAVISQKPSRDICQRGTSLTIQCQVDSQVTMMFWYRQQPGQSLTLIATANQGSEATYESGFVIDKFPISRPNLTFSTLTVSNMSPEDSSIYLCSVGQETQYFGPGTRLLVL.

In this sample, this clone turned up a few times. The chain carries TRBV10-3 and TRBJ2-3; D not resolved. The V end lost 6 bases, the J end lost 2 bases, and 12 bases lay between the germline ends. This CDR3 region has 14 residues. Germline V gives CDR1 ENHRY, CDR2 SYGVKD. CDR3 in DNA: TGTGCCATCAGCGAAGGACGGACCACAGATACGCAGTATTTT. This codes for CAISEGRTTDTQYF.

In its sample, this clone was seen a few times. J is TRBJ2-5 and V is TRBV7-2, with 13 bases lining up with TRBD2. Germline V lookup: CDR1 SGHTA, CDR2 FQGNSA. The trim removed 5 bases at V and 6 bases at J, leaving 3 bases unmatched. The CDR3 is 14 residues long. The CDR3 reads CASSPGLAGQTQYF. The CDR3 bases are TGTGCCAGCAGCCCGGGACTAGCGGGACAGACCCAGTACTTC.

The CDR3 DNA sequence: TGTGCCTGGAGTTTAGGGAATAATGAGCAGTTCTTC. Translating it yields CAWSLGNNEQFF. The V and J genes are TRBV30 and TRBJ2-1, with D unresolved. CDR1 is GTSNPN, CDR2 SVGIG, per germline (reference sequence). Between the trimmed V and J ends, which lost 2 bases and 7 bases, there was a span of 9 bases. The CDR3 is 12 residues long.

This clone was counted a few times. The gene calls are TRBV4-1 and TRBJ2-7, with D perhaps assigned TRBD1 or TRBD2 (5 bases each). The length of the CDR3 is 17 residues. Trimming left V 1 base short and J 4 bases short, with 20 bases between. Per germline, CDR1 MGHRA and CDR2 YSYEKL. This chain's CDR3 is CASSQVASWDGRYEQYF. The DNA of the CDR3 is TGCGCCAGCAGCCAAGTTGCGTCCTGGGACGGCCGGTACGAGCAGTACTTC.

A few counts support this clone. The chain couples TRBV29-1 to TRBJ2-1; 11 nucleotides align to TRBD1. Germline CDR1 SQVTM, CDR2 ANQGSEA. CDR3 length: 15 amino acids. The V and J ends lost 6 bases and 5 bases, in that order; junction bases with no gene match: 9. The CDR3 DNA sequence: TGCAGCGTCGACCCGGGACAGGGGGGAAACAATGAGCAGTTCTTC. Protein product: CSVDPGQGGNNEQFF.

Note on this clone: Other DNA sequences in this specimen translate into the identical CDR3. CDR3 DNA sequence: TGTGCCAGCAGCTTTGGGGGGAACACTGAAGCTTTCTTT. It translates to CASSFGGNTEAFF. The genes are TRBV7-9 and TRBJ1-1, with D perhaps TRBD1 (5 bases). Deletions cut 3 bases from V and 1 base from J, with 6 bases between. CDR3 length equals 13 residues. Germline V CDR1 and CDR2: SEHNR, FQNEAQ (reference sequence).

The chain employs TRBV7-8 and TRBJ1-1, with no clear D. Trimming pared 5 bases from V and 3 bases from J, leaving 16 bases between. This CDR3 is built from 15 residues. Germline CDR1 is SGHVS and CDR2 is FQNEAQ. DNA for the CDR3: TGTGCCAGCAGCCCCAGATCTGGCAGACACACTGAAGCTTTCTTT. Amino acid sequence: CASSPRSGRHTEAFF.

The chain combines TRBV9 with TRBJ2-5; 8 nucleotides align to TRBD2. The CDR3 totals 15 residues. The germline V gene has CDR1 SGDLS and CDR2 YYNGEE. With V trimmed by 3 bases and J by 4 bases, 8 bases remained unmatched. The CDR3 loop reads CASSADPGTRETQYF. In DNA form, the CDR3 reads TGTGCCAGCAGCGCCGACCCCGGGACTAGAGAGACCCAGTACTTC.

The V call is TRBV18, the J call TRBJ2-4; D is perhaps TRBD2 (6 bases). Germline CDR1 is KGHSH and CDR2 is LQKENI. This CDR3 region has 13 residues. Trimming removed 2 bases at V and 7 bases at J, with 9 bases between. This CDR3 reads CASSPGRKNIQYF. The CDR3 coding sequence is TGTGCCAGCTCACCAGGGAGGAAGAACATTCAGTACTTC.

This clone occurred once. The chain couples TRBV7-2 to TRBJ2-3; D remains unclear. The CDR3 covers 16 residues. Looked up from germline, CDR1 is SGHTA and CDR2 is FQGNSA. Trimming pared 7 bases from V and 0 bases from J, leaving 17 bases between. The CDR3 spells CASNTDLHPSTDTQYF. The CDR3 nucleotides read TGTGCCAGCAACACCGATCTGCACCCCAGCACAGATACGCAGTATTTT. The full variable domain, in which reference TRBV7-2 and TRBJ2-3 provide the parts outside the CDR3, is GAGVSQSPSNKVTEKGKDVELRCDPISGHTALYWYRQSLGQGLEFLIYFQGNSAPDKSGLPSDRFSAERTGGSVSTLTIQRTQQEDSAVYLCASNTDLHPSTDTQYFGPGTRLTVL.

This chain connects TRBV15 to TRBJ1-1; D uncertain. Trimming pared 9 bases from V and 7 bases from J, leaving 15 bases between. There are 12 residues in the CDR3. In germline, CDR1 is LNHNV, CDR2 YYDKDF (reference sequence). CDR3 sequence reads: CATRALGSEAFF. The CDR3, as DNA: TGTGCCACGAGAGCGCTAGGGAGTGAAGCTTTCTTT. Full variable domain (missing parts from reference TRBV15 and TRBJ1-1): DAMVIQNPRYQVTQFGKPVTLSCSQTLNHNVMYWYQQKSSQAPKLLFHYYDKDFNNEADTPDNFQSRRPNTSFCFLDIRSPGLGDTAMYLCATRALGSEAFFGQGTRLTVV.

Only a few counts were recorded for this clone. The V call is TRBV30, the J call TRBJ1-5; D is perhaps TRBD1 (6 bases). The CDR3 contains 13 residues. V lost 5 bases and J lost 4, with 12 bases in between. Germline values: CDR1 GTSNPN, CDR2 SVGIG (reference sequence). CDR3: CAWDPGENQPQHF. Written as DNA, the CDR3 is TGTGCCTGGGACCCAGGGGAAAATCAGCCCCAGCATTTT.

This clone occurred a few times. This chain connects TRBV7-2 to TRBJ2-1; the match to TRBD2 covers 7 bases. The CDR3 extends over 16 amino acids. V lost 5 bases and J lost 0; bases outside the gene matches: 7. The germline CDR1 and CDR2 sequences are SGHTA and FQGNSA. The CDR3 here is CASSQTGGSSYNEQFF. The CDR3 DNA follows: TGTGCCAGCAGCCAGACCGGGGGGAGCTCCTACAATGAGCAGTTCTTC.

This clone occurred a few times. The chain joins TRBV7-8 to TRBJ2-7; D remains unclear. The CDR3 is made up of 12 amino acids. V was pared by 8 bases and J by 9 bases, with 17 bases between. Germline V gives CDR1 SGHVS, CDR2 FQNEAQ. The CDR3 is CASGLGGPGQYF. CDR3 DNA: TGTGCCAGCGGTCTTGGCGGTCCTGGGCAGTACTTC.